These T cell receptor beta chains were read from a single sample in a study of beta chain features in type 1 diabetes. Produced via immunoSEQ multiplex PCR; TCRdb's table is partial and in-frame only. The table lists a few hundred thousand clones, around 12% of them singletons. What was sequenced was naive CD4+ T cells from blood. These receptors were obtained from a man between 18 and 29 years old in good health. Both conserved end residues are part of each CDR3. A D gene is named only where the DNA matches it firmly. Rows give clone size only sometimes, using once, few, many, or a class for an expanded clone.

NA	TRBV9	TRBD2	TRBJ2-1	15	TGTGCCAGCAGCCCCCGAGGCGGGAGTAGCAATGAGCAGTTCTTC	CASSPRGGSSNEQFF
few	TRBV7-3	NA	TRBJ2-1	15	TGTGCCAGCAGCTCCCCGGGATTGGGGGGAAATGAGCAGTTCTTC	CASSSPGLGGNEQFF
NA	TRBV18	TRBD1	TRBJ1-4	16	TGTGCCAGCTCACCACTAGGACAGGCAACTAATGAAAAACTGTTTTTT	CASSPLGQATNEKLFF
few	TRBV9	NA	TRBJ1-1	13	TGTGCCAGCAGCGAGGGGATGGACACTGAAGCTTTCTTT	CASSEGMDTEAFF
NA	TRBV19	TRBD1	TRBJ2-5	15	TGTGCCAGTAGTACCCCGACAGGGAACCAAGAGACCCAGTACTTC	CASSTPTGNQETQYF
few	TRBV6-6	TRBD1	TRBJ2-7	14	TGTGCCACCAACCAGGGGGCGCACGGTTACGAGCAGTACTTC	CATNQGAHGYEQYF
few	TRBV6-5	NA	TRBJ2-7	15	TGTGCCAGCAGCCCATCCGGGACACCGGCCTACGAGCAGTACTTC	CASSPSGTPAYEQYF
NA	TRBV28	TRBD2	TRBJ2-3	17	TGTGCCAGCAGTCCCCCATGGACTAGCGGGCTCACAGATACGCAGTATTTT	CASSPPWTSGLTDTQYF
NA	TRBV9	TRBD2	TRBJ2-1	15	TGTGCCAGCAGCGAAAAGACTAGCGGGAGTACGGAGCAGTTCTTC	CASSEKTSGSTEQFF
NA	TRBV7-2	NA	TRBJ2-5	14	TGTGCCAGCAGCTTACGTTACGGAGGAGAGACCCAGTACTTC	CASSLRYGGETQYF
NA	TRBV7-2	NA	TRBJ1-1	14	TGTGCCAGCAGCGAGGACAGATGGAACACTGAAGCTTTCTTT	CASSEDRWNTEAFF
few	TRBV27	NA	TRBJ2-5	11	TGTGCCAGCAGTCACGGGGAGACCCAGTACTTC	CASSHGETQYF
few	TRBV10-3	TRBD1	TRBJ2-7	12	TGTGCCATAGGGGACAGGGGCTACGAGCAGTACTTC	CAIGDRGYEQYF
few	TRBV5-4	NA	TRBJ2-6	18	TGTGCCAGCAGCCAGGGGGGCGGGCCGCCCTCTGGGGCCAACGTCCTGACTTTC	CASSQGGGPPSGANVLTF
few	TRBV28	NA	TRBJ2-6	19	TGTGCCAGCAGTTTATTGGGTTTAGAGGGTCTCTCTGGGGCCAACGTCCTGACTTTC	CASSLLGLEGLSGANVLTF
few	TRBV18	TRBD2	TRBJ2-2	15	TGTGCCAGCTCACCCGGACTAGGGACCACCGGGGAGCTGTTTTTT	CASSPGLGTTGELFF